The T cell receptor beta chain under discussion was sequenced for a study of beta chain features in type 1 diabetes. Study context: Sorted cell examination encompassed approximately 98,000,000 cells across all samples. Study-wide points: HLA effects on TCRB rearrangement stayed unresolved here. Type 1 diabetes patients had moderately but significantly shorter TCRB CDR3s in all four CD4+ subsets. Individuals with type 1 diabetes displayed fewer insertions and more deletions at VDJ junctions.

TCRB transcripts that were expressed got sequenced, as all of the isolated RNA had been reverse transcribed. TCRdb keeps only in-frame clones here, not all; method: immunoSEQ multiplex PCR. The sample holds a few hundred thousand clones, over 8.5% seen once. The CDR3 contains 13 residues. The V gene lost 6 bases and the J gene lost 5 bases, with 13 bases spanning the gap. Germline V CDR1 and CDR2: SGHTA, FQGTGA. Cell sorting via CD45RO/CCR7/CD25/CD127/CD95/CD27 was performed to obtain CD4+ naive, central memory, regulatory and stem cell-like memory cells. Comments on this clone: No antigen is known for it.

The rearrangement uses TRBV7-3 and TRBJ1-1; perhaps TRBD1 as D (6 bases). Sequencing used central memory CD4+ T cells from blood. This clonotype originated in a man in his thirties or forties with type 1 diabetes. CDR3 region: CASSGGMITEAFF. DNA for the CDR3: TGTGCCAGCAGTGGGGGCATGATAACTGAAGCTTTCTTT.